This passage covers 7 T cell receptor beta chains from one sample sequenced in a study of STAT5B mutations in CD4+ large granular lymphocyte leukemia. The repertoire was sequenced with immunoSEQ multiplex PCR; TCRdb's copy has only in-frame clones and lacks some. The repertoire holds tens of thousands of clones, with less than 75% as singletons. Sequenced material: CD4+ T cells from blood buffy coats. The receptors here all came from a human donor in good health.

The V call is TRBV18, the J call TRBJ2-3; D remains unclear. Trimming removed 0 bases at V and 1 base at J, with 11 bases between. The CDR3 has 16 residues. The germline V gene encodes CDR1 KGHSH and CDR2 LQKENI. DNA of the CDR3: TGTGCCAGCTCACCACCCTGGGGATACGGCACAGATACGCAGTATTTT. Amino acids: CASSPPWGYGTDTQYF. Using reference TRBV18 and TRBJ2-3 for the parts outside the CDR3, the full variable domain is NAGVMQNPRHLVRRRGQEARLRCSPMKGHSHVYWYRQLPEEGLKFMVYLQKENIIDESGMPKERFSAEFPKEGPSILRIQQVVRGDSAAYFCASSPPWGYGTDTQYFGPGTRLTVL.

This clone showed up just a few times. The CDR3 nucleotides read TGTGCCAGTAGTCCCCGGGGGTCGATGAACACTGAAGCTTTCTTT. Translating it yields CASSPRGSMNTEAFF. The chain couples TRBV19 to TRBJ1-1; TRBD1 is a possible D gene (5 bases). The V end lost 5 bases, the J end lost 0 bases, and 13 bases lay between the germline ends. Germline V gene data show CDR1 as LNHDA and CDR2 as SQIVND (reference sequence). This CDR3 is built from 15 residues.

This chain connects TRBV5-1 to TRBJ2-7; D could derive from TRBD1 or TRBD2 (5 bases each). V was cut by 1 base and J by 0 bases, with 17 bases left in between. The germline CDR1 and CDR2 sequences are SGHRS and YFSETQ. The CDR3 runs to 17 residues. Here the CDR3 reads CASSLRGGGSNSYEQYF. The CDR3 region has the DNA TGCGCCAGCAGCTTGAGGGGCGGAGGCAGCAACTCCTACGAGCAGTACTTC.

This chain uses TRBV7-3 with TRBJ2-3; D unclear. V was cut by 1 base and J by 3 bases, with 8 bases left in between. Germline CDR1 reads SGHTA; CDR2 reads FQGTGA. CDR3 size: 14 residues. CDR3: CASSLRPGTDTQYF. The CDR3 DNA is TGTGCCAGCAGCTTAAGGCCCGGAACAGATACGCAGTATTTT.

The V and J genes are TRBV7-2 and TRBJ2-7; TRBD2 agrees at 7 bases. The trim removed 3 bases at V and 6 bases at J, leaving 8 bases unmatched. The CDR3 consists of 14 residues. CDR1 is SGHTA, CDR2 FQGNSA, per germline. The DNA for the CDR3 is TGTGCCAGCAGCTTCCAACGGGGGGAAGGCGAGCAGTACTTC. It yields the protein CASSFQRGEGEQYF.

V gene TRBV9 combines with J gene TRBJ1-4; no reliable D call. CDR3 length equals 15 residues. V lost 4 bases, J lost 6 bases, and 16 bases lay in between. Germline loops: CDR1 SGDLS, CDR2 YYNGEE. CDR3 protein: CASSPRRGVHEKLFF. DNA for the CDR3: TGTGCCAGCAGCCCCCGGCGAGGTGTACATGAAAAACTGTTTTTT. Full variable domain (missing parts from reference TRBV9 and TRBJ1-4): DSGVTQTPKHLITATGQRVTLRCSPRSGDLSVYWYQQSLDQGLQFLIQYYNGEERAKGNILERFSAQQFPDLHSELNLSSLELGDSALYFCASSPRRGVHEKLFFGSGTQLSVL.

The chain recombines TRBV19 with TRBJ1-1, with D tentatively TRBD1 (5 bases). The CDR3 totals 14 residues. The germline V gene has CDR1 LNHDA and CDR2 SQIVND (reference sequence). V lost 5 bases, J lost 1 base, and 11 bases lay in between. In DNA, the CDR3 is TGTGCCAGTAGTTTGGGACTCCGGAACACTGAAGCTTTCTTT. It specifies CASSLGLRNTEAFF.